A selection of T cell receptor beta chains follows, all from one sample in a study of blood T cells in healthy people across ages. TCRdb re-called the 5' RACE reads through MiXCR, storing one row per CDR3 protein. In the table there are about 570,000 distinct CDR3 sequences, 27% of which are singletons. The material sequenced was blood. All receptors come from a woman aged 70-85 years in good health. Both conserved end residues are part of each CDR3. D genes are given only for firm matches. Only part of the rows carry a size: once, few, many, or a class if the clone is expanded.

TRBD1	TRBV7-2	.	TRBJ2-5	CASREQEQGARETQYF	TGTGCCAGCAGAGAACAGGAACAGGGGGCGAGGGAGACCCAGTACTTC
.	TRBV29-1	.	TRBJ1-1	CSVNGGTATEAFF	TGCAGCGTTAACGGTGGCACAGCCACTGAAGCTTTCTTT
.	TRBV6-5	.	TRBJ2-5	CASSYGSVGETQYF	TGTGCCAGCAGTTACGGGAGCGTCGGAGAGACCCAGTACTTC
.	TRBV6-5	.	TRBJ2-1	CASLDTRGNEQFF	TGTGCCAGCCTGGACACCCGAGGGAATGAGCAGTTCTTC
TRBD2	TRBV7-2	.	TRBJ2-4	CASSSCLAGCIQYF	TGTGCCAGCAGCTCCTGCTTAGCGGGATGCATTCAGTACTTC
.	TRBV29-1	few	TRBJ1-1	CSVNWMNTEAFF	TGCAGCGTTAACTGGATGAACACCGAAGCTTTCTTT
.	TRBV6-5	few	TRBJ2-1	CASSFDRRSNNEQFF	TGTGCCAGCAGCTTCGACAGAAGGAGCAACAATGAGCAGTTCTTC
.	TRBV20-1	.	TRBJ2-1	CSARDPASLGHEQFF	TGCAGTGCTAGAGATCCGGCTAGCTTGGGCCATGAGCAGTTCTTC
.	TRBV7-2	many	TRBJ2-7	CASSAASGSYEQYF	TGTGCCAGCAGCGCTGCCTCAGGCTCCTACGAGCAGTACTTC
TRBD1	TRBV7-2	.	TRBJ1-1	CASSADRAAKAFF	TGTGCCAGCAGCGCGGACAGGGCGGCAAAGGCTTTCTTT
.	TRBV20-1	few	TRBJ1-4	CSARESTTNEKLFF	TGCAGTGCTAGAGAATCAACGACTAATGAAAAACTGTTTTTT
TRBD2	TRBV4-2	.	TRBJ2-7	CASSPTSGGTSSYEQYF	TGTGCCAGCAGCCCGACTAGCGGGGGGACAAGCTCCTACGAGCAGTACTTC
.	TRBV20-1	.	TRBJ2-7	CSARDVRDSYEQYF	TGCAGTGCTAGAGATGTCAGGGACTCCTACGAGCAGTACTTC
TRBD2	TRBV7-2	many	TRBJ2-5	CASSLSSYRRGFLVAGGPQETQYF	TGTGCCAGCAGCTTATCCTCCTATCGCCGAGGTTTTTTGGTAGCGGGGGGACCACAAGAGACCCAGTACTTC
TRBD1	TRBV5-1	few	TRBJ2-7	CASSFQQGAIGNEQYF	TGCGCCAGCAGCTTCCAGCAGGGGGCTATCGGGAACGAGCAGTACTTC
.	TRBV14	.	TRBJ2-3	CASRNREETDTQYF	TGTGCCAGCAGGAACCGGGAAGAAACAGATACGCAGTATTTT
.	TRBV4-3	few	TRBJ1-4	CANSQDSRGRADEKLFF	TGCGCCAACAGCCAAGATTCGCGGGGTAGGGCTGATGAAAAACTGTTTTTT
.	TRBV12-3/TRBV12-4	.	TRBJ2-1	CASGGTERLSSYNEQFF	TGTGCCAGCGGCGGGACAGAAAGACTCAGCTCCTACAATGAGCAGTTCTTC
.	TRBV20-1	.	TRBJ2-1	CSASWGPYNEQFF	TGCAGTGCTAGTTGGGGGCCCTACAATGAGCAGTTCTTC
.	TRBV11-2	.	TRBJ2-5	CASSLDLTTGVEETQYF	TGTGCCAGCAGCTTAGATTTGACCACGGGGGTCGAAGAGACCCAGTACTTC
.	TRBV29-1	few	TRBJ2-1	CSGGQNEQFF	TGCAGCGGGGGACAAAATGAGCAGTTCTTC
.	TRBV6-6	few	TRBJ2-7	CASRIAGTVYEQYF	TGTGCCAGCAGGATAGCCGGGACGGTCTACGAGCAGTACTTC
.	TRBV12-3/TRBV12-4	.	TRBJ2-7	CASSLSSMPGGQYF	TGTGCCAGCAGTTTAAGCTCTATGCCGGGCGGGCAGTACTTC
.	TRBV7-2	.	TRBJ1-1	CASSSSAMLGTEAFF	TGTGCCAGCAGCTCCAGCGCTATGCTGGGGACTGAAGCTTTCTTT
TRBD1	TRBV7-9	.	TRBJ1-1	CASSLGEGQGRMNTEAFF	TGTGCCAGCAGCTTAGGGGAAGGACAGGGACGTATGAACACTGAAGCTTTCTTT
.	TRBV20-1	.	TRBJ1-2	CSALHRDYGYTF	TGCAGTGCTCTCCACAGGGACTATGGCTACACCTTC
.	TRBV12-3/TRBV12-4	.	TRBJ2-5	CASSLIGGGQETQYF	TGTGCCAGCAGTTTAATCGGTGGGGGACAAGAGACCCAGTACTTC
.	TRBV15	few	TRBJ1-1	CATSPRGGNTEAFF	TGTGCCACCAGCCCCCGGGGGGGGAATACTGAAGCTTTCTTT
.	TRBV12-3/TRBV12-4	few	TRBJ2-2	CASSSPLGPNTGELFF	TGTGCCAGCAGTTCGCCTCTTGGACCGAACACCGGGGAGCTGTTTTTT
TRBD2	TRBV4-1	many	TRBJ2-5	CASRMTSGGSGGQYF	TGCGCCAGCCGAATGACTAGCGGGGGCTCGGGGGGCCAGTACTTC
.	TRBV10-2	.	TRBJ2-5	CASSSGPWETQYF	TGCGCCAGCAGTTCCGGGCCCTGGGAGACCCAGTACTTC
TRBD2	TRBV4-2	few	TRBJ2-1	CASSHLTSGGPNEQFF	TGTGCCAGCAGCCACTTGACTAGCGGGGGCCCCAATGAGCAGTTCTTC
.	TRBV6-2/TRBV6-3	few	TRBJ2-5	CASRRRRGRETQYF	TGTGCCAGCAGGAGACGAAGGGGCCGGGAGACCCAGTACTTC
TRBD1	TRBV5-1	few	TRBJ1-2	CASSLGTGFQGGYTF	TGCGCCAGCAGCCTGGGGACAGGGTTCCAGGGAGGCTACACCTTC
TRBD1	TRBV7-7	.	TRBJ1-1	CASSSTQGAGTEAFF	TGTGCTAGCAGCTCTACTCAGGGGGCAGGGACTGAAGCTTTCTTT
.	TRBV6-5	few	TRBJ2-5	CASSYSLASQETQYF	TGTGCCAGCAGTTACTCGCTAGCATCACAAGAGACCCAGTACTTC
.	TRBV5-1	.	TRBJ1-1	CASSLGFGGLTEAFF	TGCGCCAGCAGCTTGGGTTTTGGGGGGCTCACTGAAGCTTTCTTT
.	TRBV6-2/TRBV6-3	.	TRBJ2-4	CASASTPAIQYF	TGTGCCAGCGCCTCGACTCCAGCCATTCAGTACTTC
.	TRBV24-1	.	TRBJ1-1	CATSVPRAEAFF	TGTGCCACCAGTGTCCCCAGGGCTGAAGCTTTCTTT
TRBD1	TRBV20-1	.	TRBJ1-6	CSARDPRQGEYNSPLHF	TGCAGTGCTAGAGATCCTAGACAGGGAGAATATAATTCACCCCTCCACTTT
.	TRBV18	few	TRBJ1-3	CASSPSPVGSGNTIYF	TGTGCCAGCTCACCCAGTCCAGTCGGCTCTGGAAACACCATATATTTT
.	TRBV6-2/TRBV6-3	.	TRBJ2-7	CASSSDRFSYEQYF	TGTGCCAGCAGTTCCGACAGGTTCTCCTACGAGCAGTACTTC
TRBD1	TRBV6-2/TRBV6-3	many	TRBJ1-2	CASSSSQGYYGYTF	TGTGCCAGCAGTTCATCACAGGGGTACTATGGCTACACCTTC
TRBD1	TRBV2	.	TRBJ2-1	CASRRGRNNEQFF	TGTGCCAGCAGGAGGGGGCGAAACAATGAGCAGTTCTTC
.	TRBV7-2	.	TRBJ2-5	CASSLWFRQQETQYF	TGTGCCAGCAGCTTATGGTTCAGGCAACAAGAGACCCAGTACTTC